This T cell receptor beta chain was captured by sequencing in a study of cytomegalovirus exposure and HLA in healthy donors (dated by TCRdb to 2017 to 2019). About the study as a whole: The 650 to 800 repertoires of the first cohort and the approximately 130 validation repertoires were produced on the same platform, according to a later analysis. To predict cytomegalovirus infection status, the study brought together high-throughput TCR immunosequencing, statistical association of individual TCRs with disease status, and machine learning. Along with the approximately 650-subject first cohort, a separate validation cohort of about 110 different subjects was used. The study was designed to test whether signatures of past pathogen exposure could be identified by cataloging public T cell receptors. The investigation overall reported the following: The classifier was reported to diagnose cytomegalovirus status with high specificity and sensitivity in both the original and validation cohorts. In the study, around 150 TCR beta chains were listed as associated with cytomegalovirus. A later analysis found that TCRs clustered in the first cohort also tended to co-occur in the 100 to 150 validation repertoires, with approximately 93% of cluster scores above 0. A later analysis had no HLA typing for the validation cohort, so co-occurrence there was scored across all 130 or so repertoires. Most TCR sequences were observed very rarely across donors, whereas some public TCRs were present in many individuals. The authors suggested that the approach could potentially be extended to other disease states and immunological phenotypes. In vitro tests confirmed that three of the cytomegalovirus-associated TCR beta chains recognize cytomegalovirus antigens.

Comments on this clone: Which antigen it targets is not known. No base qualities exist here, and no much larger clone lies one base off it.

The CDR3 holds 13 amino acids from the cysteine to the phenylalanine. Only the CDR3 part of the read is kept: 39 bases, read in frame from the first base. Deletion took 3 bases off V and 9 bases off J, with a span of 12 bases between the germline ends. CDR1 and CDR2 are read off the germline V gene (reference sequence) as LNHDA and SQIVND. The library relied on the immunoSEQ multiplex PCR assay. From the authors' description of their analysis: A statistical classification framework was developed to diagnose cytomegalovirus status using the catalog of TCR beta chain sequences. TCRdb re-hosts the immuneACCESS table, in-frame sequences only. Its copies lack some clones; in the studies checked, an unresolved V gene accounts for under half of them, and the cause for the rest is not known. V and J calls and clone size are those listed in that table; D and trimming were worked out from the DNA. This sample lists approximately 98,000 clones; roughly 88% were detected once. The ten top clones hold roughly 3% of the sample.

Donors formed part of the validation cohort, which comprised 95 to 150 subjects and was distinct from the first cohort of some 700 subjects. This receptor was identified in a woman aged 18-30 years in good health and CMV-seronegative. Recombination linked TRBV19 to TRBJ2-4; TRBD1 is a possible D gene, resting on 6 matching bases. Sequenced material: PBMCs. Here the CDR3 is given as CASSIGQLGIQYF. Read as DNA, the sequence is TGTGCCAGTAGTATCGGACAGCTGGGCATTCAGTACTTC.